Here is one T cell receptor beta chain with its context. The data were taken from a study of shared clonotypes between healthy human individuals. Germline V gene sequence: CDR1 KGHSH, CDR2 LQKENI. Trimming took off 3 bases at V and 6 bases at J, with 15 bases between the two ends. The CDR3 has 15 amino acids. Samples underwent the assay at deep level. Libraries were prepared by immunoSEQ multiplex PCR; TCRdb keeps only in-frame clonotypes and omits some of them. The sample lists roughly 2.5 million clones, more than 80% seen once, with over 0.12% in the top ten. The sequenced sample consisted of naive CD4+ T cells sorted from blood. The subset here: CD45RA+ positively selected. The sequence was obtained from a man younger than 35 in good health. This chain connects TRBV18 to TRBJ2-1; the D gene is possibly TRBD2 (7 bases). Written as DNA, the CDR3 is TGTGCCAGCTCACCGGGGGCGACTAGCATCAATGAGCAGTTCTTC. Protein product: CASSPGATSINEQFF.